This TCR beta chain was profiled in a study of blood T cell repertoires in COVID-19. Study-wide context: From the United States, Italy and Spain came samples of acute and convalescent COVID-19. PBMCs, B-cell-depleted T cells, or T cells provided the cDNA or gDNA that made up the material.

From germline, CDR1 is SGHRS and CDR2 YFSETQ. V was pared by 4 bases and J by 4 bases, with 6 bases of the junction left unmatched. The CDR3 has 14 residues. Participants reported their clinical history, and cohort assignment relied on those reports. A remark on this clone: This specimen includes other DNA sequences encoding the same CDR3.

In the original processing: By means of reference gene primer amplification, nucleated cell counts were estimated. The repertoire was sequenced with immunoSEQ multiplex PCR; TCRdb's copy has only in-frame clones and lacks some. Clone size and the V and J calls come from that table; the DNA yielded D and trimming. The table has 300,000 to 400,000 clones, 90% to 95% seen once. The chain employs TRBV5-1 and TRBJ1-1, with 8 bases identical to TRBD1. The sequence was collected from a woman in her twenties or thirties who had been exposed to COVID-19. Sequenced input: PBMCs or T cells enriched from blood (not recorded which). The CDR3 reads CASSLGQGGTEAFF. CDR3 bases: TGCGCCAGCAGCCTTGGACAGGGTGGCACTGAAGCTTTCTTT.